This T cell receptor (beta chain) was observed in a study of OX40 agonist ivuxolimab in advanced cancers. Sequencing was performed with immunoSEQ multiplex PCR; in TCRdb, only in-frame clones are kept and a portion is missing. The sample records fewer than 25,000 clones, over 70% being singletons. The CDR3 loop spans 14 amino acids. With 0 bases removed from V and 0 bases from J, the gap between germline ends came to 7 bases. The germline V gene encodes CDR1 SGDLS and CDR2 YYNGEE. Source: CD4+ or CD8+ T cells sorted from blood, taken in a trial of the OX40 agonist ivuxolimab. The chain couples TRBV9 to TRBJ2-7; D remains ambiguous. The origin of this receptor is an adult with an advanced solid tumor such as melanoma, head and neck, liver or kidney cancer. The CDR3 nucleotides are TGTGCCAGCAGCGTAGGGCCAAGCTCCTACGAGCAGTACTTC. Its protein product is CASSVGPSSYEQYF.